The 19 T cell receptor beta chains below come from one sample, sequenced in a study of CD8 T cells in ankylosing spondylitis. Study-wide results and caveats: Several highly homologous variants made up a TCR beta motif, and this motif appeared characteristic of ankylosing spondylitis blood.

TCRdb reprocessed the 5' RACE reads with MiXCR, giving one entry per CDR3 protein. In the table there are roughly 670,000 distinct CDR3 sequences, 15% to 20% of which are singletons. These TCRs are of unknown antigen specificity. Sequencing used blood, either unsorted or a sorted T cell fraction (not recorded which). Receptors originate from a male donor with ankylosing spondylitis.

The J gene is TRBJ1-5, the V gene TRBV7-8; 7 bases map to TRBD1. V lost 6 bases and J lost 0; bases outside the gene matches: 5. CDR1 and CDR2 (germline): SGHVS, FQNEAQ. CDR3 size: 15 residues. CDR3 in amino acids: CASSRQGYSNQPQHF. CDR3 DNA sequence: TGTGCCAGCAGTCGACAGGGCTATAGCAATCAGCCCCAGCATTTT.

The V and J genes are TRBV20-1 and TRBJ2-7; D assignment may be TRBD1 or TRBD2 (5 bases each). Trimming removed 3 bases at V and 0 bases at J, with 12 bases between. There are 14 residues in the CDR3. Germline V CDR1 and CDR2: DFQATT, SNEGSKA (reference sequence). The CDR3 here is CSASQWGSSYEQYF. The CDR3 DNA reads as TGCAGTGCTAGCCAGTGGGGGAGCTCCTACGAGCAGTACTTC.

This chain links TRBV2 with TRBJ2-1, with 8 bases lining up with TRBD2. V trimming: 10 bases; J trimming: 6 bases; junction bases outside the gene matches: 17. This CDR3 is built from 16 residues. Per germline, CDR1 SNHLY and CDR2 FYNNEI. Here the CDR3 DNA reads TGTGCCATCACCAGCCCCGGGACTAGGAATCTCAATGAGCAGTTCTTC. Protein: CAITSPGTRNLNEQFF. Full variable domain (missing parts from reference TRBV2 and TRBJ2-1): EPEVTQTPSHQVTQMGQEVILRCVPISNHLYFYWYRQILGQKVEFLVSFYNNEISEKSEIFDDQFSVERPDGSNFTLKIRSTKLEDSAMYFCAITSPGTRNLNEQFFGPGTRLTVL.

The rearrangement links TRBV7-2 to TRBJ2-5; 15 bases are a match to TRBD2. CDR3 length: 16 residues. Germline loops: CDR1 SGHTA, CDR2 FQGNSA. J lost 4 bases, V lost 5 bases, and 5 bases had no gene match. CDR3 in DNA: TGTGCCAGCAGCAAGGGACTAGCGGGAGGCCGAGAGACCCAGTACTTC. It specifies CASSKGLAGGRETQYF.

In its sample, this clonotype was seen a few times. The chain couples TRBV4-3 to TRBJ1-1; D ambiguous. The CDR3 length is 14 residues. CDR1 LGHNA and CDR2 YSLEER come from the germline V gene. The V and J ends lost 0 bases and 4 bases respectively, with 9 bases between them. The DNA for the CDR3 is TGCGCCAGCAGCCAAGATCGGATAGGCACTGAAGCTTTCTTT. This encodes CASSQDRIGTEAFF.

This clonotype was observed a handful of times. Germline and junction disagree at one end, which may indicate a read error. This rearrangement joins TRBV7-7 to TRBJ2-1; 8 nucleotides match TRBD2. CDR1 is SSHAT, CDR2 FNYEAQ, per germline (reference sequence). The CDR3 is made up of 17 amino acids. CDR3 sequence: CASSPGRIAGRDNEQFF. As DNA, the CDR3 is TGTGCTAGCAGCCCGGGCAGGATAGCGGGGCGCGACAATGAGCAGTTCTTC.

The gene calls are TRBV13 and TRBJ1-1, with 8 positions matching TRBD1. With V trimmed by 1 base and J by 4 bases, 5 bases remained unmatched. CDR3 length equals 15 residues. The V gene's germline CDR1 is PRHDT and CDR2 FYEKMQ (reference sequence). CDR3 DNA: TGTGCCAGCAGCTTAGCCACAGGGGGGGCCACTGAAGCTTTCTTT. It translates to CASSLATGGATEAFF.

This clonotype was observed a few times. CDR3: CASSEIAASSYNEQFF. The CDR3 coding sequence is TGCGCCAGCAGCGAAATAGCGGCTAGCTCCTACAATGAGCAGTTCTTC. The V call is TRBV5-1, the J call TRBJ2-1, with D perhaps TRBD2 (6 bases). From germline, CDR1 is SGHRS and CDR2 YFSETQ. The CDR3 extends over 16 amino acids. V dropped 4 bases and J dropped 0 bases, with 14 bases sitting between them.

This clonotype has just a few counts. This chain connects TRBV15 to TRBJ2-1; TRBD2 aligns across 10 bases. The CDR3 is 14 residues long. V gave up 5 bases and J gave up 9 bases; unmatched junction bases: 7. Looked up from germline, CDR1 is LNHNV and CDR2 is YYDKDF (reference sequence). CDR3 in DNA: TGTGCCACCAGCTGGCTAGCGGGAGTAGGTGAGCAGTTCTTC. As protein: CATSWLAGVGEQFF.

This chain joins TRBV19 and TRBJ2-2; D remains unclear. Trimming took off 5 bases at V and 6 bases at J, with 10 bases between the two ends. The V gene's germline CDR1 is LNHDA and CDR2 SQIVND (reference sequence). This CDR3 contains 13 residues. The CDR3 loop is CASSQMYPGELFF. The CDR3 DNA reads TGTGCCAGTAGTCAGATGTATCCCGGGGAGCTGTTTTTT. Using reference TRBV19 and TRBJ2-2 for the parts outside the CDR3, the full variable domain is DGGITQSPKYLFRKEGQNVTLSCEQNLNHDAMYWYRQDPGQGLRLIYYSQIVNDFQKGDIAEGYSVSREKKESFPLTVTSAQKNPTAFYLCASSQMYPGELFFGEGSRLTVL.

This clonotype was detected a few times. The chain uses TRBV29-1 and TRBJ2-1, with 7 bases identical to TRBD2. With V trimmed by 1 base and J by 1 base, 10 bases remained unmatched. The CDR3 is made up of 17 amino acids. CDR1 SQVTM and CDR2 ANQGSEA come from the germline V gene. CDR3 residues: CSVEGGGSGGSYNEQFF. The CDR3 DNA reads as TGCAGCGTTGAAGGGGGGGGTAGCGGTGGGTCCTACAATGAGCAGTTCTTC.

The V and J genes are TRBV5-1 and TRBJ2-1; 15 nucleotides match TRBD2. The CDR3 is made up of 15 amino acids. J was trimmed by 7 bases and V by 4 bases; bases with no gene match: 3. The germline V gene has CDR1 SGHRS and CDR2 YFSETQ. In DNA form, the CDR3 reads TGCGCCAGCAGCGGACTAGCGGGGGGGCCTAATGAGCAGTTCTTC. Protein: CASSGLAGGPNEQFF.

This clonotype was seen many times. The chain has TRBV9 and TRBJ2-7, with D unclear. V gave up 0 bases and J gave up 2 bases, with 3 bases separating them. The CDR3 covers 12 residues. Germline V lookup: CDR1 SGDLS, CDR2 YYNGEE. The CDR3 DNA reads as TGTGCCAGCAGCGTAGTAACCTACGAGCAGTACTTC. This encodes CASSVVTYEQYF.

This clonotype was counted a single time. The gene calls are TRBV20-1 and TRBJ1-2; D unclear. Deletions cut 0 bases from V and 0 bases from J, with 11 bases between. The CDR3 is made up of 15 amino acids. Germline loops: CDR1 DFQATT, CDR2 SNEGSKA (reference sequence). CDR3 region: CSARDSQLANYGYTF. CDR3 bases: TGCAGTGCTAGAGATTCGCAGTTAGCTAACTATGGCTACACCTTC.

This clonotype was counted only a few times. The rearrangement joins TRBV4-3 to TRBJ2-5; maybe TRBD2 (5 bases). The ends were cut back, 0 bases at V and 4 bases at J, with 9 bases in the middle. Germline CDR1 and CDR2: LGHNA and YSLEER. The CDR3 is 14 amino acids. The CDR3 loop reads CASSQDSAGETQYF. The CDR3 coding sequence is TGCGCCAGCAGCCAAGATAGCGCGGGAGAGACCCAGTACTTC.

Only a few counts were recorded for this clonotype. The chain uses TRBV30 and TRBJ2-3; D unclear. The ends were cut back, 5 bases at V and 8 bases at J, with 11 bases in the middle. Germline CDR1 is GTSNPN and CDR2 is SVGIG (reference sequence). The CDR3 has 11 residues. The CDR3 here is CAWRTTSTQYF. In nucleotides, the CDR3 is TGTGCCTGGCGCACGACGAGTACGCAGTATTTT.

V usage is TRBV5-1 and J usage is TRBJ2-1; D uncertain. CDR3 length equals 15 residues. Trimming removed 4 bases from V and 2 bases from J, with 13 bases in between. The V gene's germline CDR1 is SGHRS and CDR2 YFSETQ. The CDR3 DNA sequence: TGCGCCAGCAGCCCCGATTCCCCCGCCTACAATGAGCAGTTCTTC. Translation: CASSPDSPAYNEQFF.

This clonotype has at least ten counts. The chain uses TRBV20-1 and TRBJ2-1, with 12 bases that match TRBD2. This CDR3 contains 12 residues. J lost 7 bases, V lost 7 bases, and 2 bases had no gene match. In germline, CDR1 is DFQATT, CDR2 SNEGSKA (reference sequence). The CDR3 coding sequence is TGCAGTGGGACTAGCGGGAAGAATGAGCAGTTCTTC. This translates into CSGTSGKNEQFF.

This clonotype appeared a few times. J is TRBJ1-3 and V is TRBV6-1, with TRBD1 identical over 8 bases. The CDR3 length is 15 residues. Germline lookup yields CDR1 MNHNS and CDR2 SASEGT. V was clipped by 0 bases and J by 8 bases; unmatched bases: 6. CDR3 in amino acids: CASSEATGEWDTIYF. DNA of the CDR3: TGTGCCAGCAGTGAAGCGACAGGGGAGTGGGACACCATATATTTT.